These 18 T cell receptor beta chains originate from one sample sequenced in a study of T cell clonotyping in hematopoietic cell transplantation. Sequencing used immunoSEQ multiplex PCR; TCRdb keeps in-frame clones, though not all of them. The table has fewer than 20,000 clones, around 71% seen once. The sample consisted of peripheral blood mononuclear cells. These receptors were taken from a woman in her sixties or seventies in good health. Some clones in this sample may be carry-over from other donors' samples.

This clone was recorded a few times. CDR3 in amino acids: CASSPPGADTQYF. The CDR3 DNA follows: TGTGCCAGCAGTCCTCCGGGGGCTGATACGCAGTATTTT. The genes are TRBV6-6 and TRBJ2-3; D is possibly TRBD1 or TRBD2 (6 bases each). Germline V gene sequence: CDR1 MNHNY, CDR2 SVGAGI (reference sequence). V shed 5 bases and J shed 6 bases, with 12 bases lying between them. The CDR3 totals 13 residues.

The chain carries TRBV6-6 and TRBJ1-5; 7 nucleotides line up with TRBD1. Trimming took 4 bases from V and 3 from J; bases not matched to a gene: 6. Germline lookup yields CDR1 MNHNY and CDR2 SVGAGI (reference sequence). CDR3 length equals 15 residues. In DNA, the CDR3 is TGTGCCAGCAGTTTCTTAGACAGGGACAATCAGCCCCAGCATTTT. This gives the protein CASSFLDRDNQPQHF.

This chain uses TRBV6-5 with TRBJ1-2; TRBD1 matches 7 bases. V shed 6 bases, J shed 6 bases, and the junction held 10 bases outside the gene matches. Per germline, CDR1 MNHEY and CDR2 SVGAGI. The CDR3 loop spans 14 amino acids. The CDR3 spells CASSRQGGGNGYTF. DNA of the CDR3: TGTGCCAGCAGCCGACAGGGTGGAGGGAATGGCTACACCTTC.

The DNA for the CDR3 is TGTGCCAGCAGCCAAATGACAGGTTACACCGGGGAGCTGTTTTTT. Protein product: CASSQMTGYTGELFF. This chain connects TRBV14 to TRBJ2-2; TRBD1 is a possible D gene (6 bases). There are 15 residues in the CDR3. In germline, CDR1 is SGHDN, CDR2 FVKESK. V was cut by 2 bases and J by 3 bases, with 10 bases left in between.

The V gene is TRBV30, the J gene TRBJ1-2; perhaps TRBD1 as D (5 bases). Germline loops: CDR1 GTSNPN, CDR2 SVGIG (reference sequence). This CDR3 spans 12 amino acids. Trimming took 4 bases from V and 4 from J, leaving 10 bases between them. CDR3 in DNA: TGTGCCTGGACAGGGACGACCTATGGCTACACCTTC. It is translated as CAWTGTTYGYTF.

V usage is TRBV7-2 and J usage is TRBJ2-2, with 8 bases aligning to TRBD1. CDR1 is SGHTA, CDR2 FQGNSA, per germline. The CDR3 totals 17 residues. The V segment lost 5 bases and the J segment 2 bases; nucleotides outside the gene matches: 10. The CDR3 nucleotides read TGTGCCAGCAGCCGGACAGGGTCCCGGGAAAACACCGGGGAGCTGTTTTTT. It translates to CASSRTGSRENTGELFF.

There are a few counts of this clone. The gene calls are TRBV19 and TRBJ2-5; D possibly corresponds to TRBD1 (5 bases). The germline CDR1 and CDR2 sequences are LNHDA and SQIVND (reference sequence). V was clipped by 5 bases and J by 1 base, with 8 bases between them. The CDR3 loop spans 13 amino acids. In DNA form, the CDR3 reads TGTGCCAGTAGTTCCGACAGCCAAGAGACCCAGTACTTC. Translating gives CASSSDSQETQYF. The whole variable domain, filled in from reference TRBV19 and TRBJ2-5, reads DGGITQSPKYLFRKEGQNVTLSCEQNLNHDAMYWYRQDPGQGLRLIYYSQIVNDFQKGDIAEGYSVSREKKESFPLTVTSAQKNPTAFYLCASSSDSQETQYFGPGTRLLVL.

The chain has TRBV7-7 and TRBJ1-1; D perhaps matches TRBD1 (6 bases). The CDR3 length is 14 residues. Germline CDR1 and CDR2: SSHAT and FNYEAQ (reference sequence). The V and J ends lost 5 bases and 6 bases respectively, with 16 bases between them. The CDR3 DNA reads as TGTGCCAGCAGCCCCTTGGGGGGCGGGGCTGAAGCTTTCTTT. It translates to CASSPLGGGAEAFF.

In DNA form, the CDR3 reads TGTGCCAGCAGCTTATCCCCCCATAGCAATCAGCCCCAGCATTTT. Protein: CASSLSPHSNQPQHF. The rearrangement joins TRBV7-2 to TRBJ1-5; D uncertain. Germline values: CDR1 SGHTA, CDR2 FQGNSA. The CDR3 covers 15 residues. Trimming took off 2 bases at V and 0 bases at J, with 8 bases between the two ends.

This rearrangement joins TRBV30 to TRBJ1-4; unclear D gene. The CDR3 totals 14 residues. CDR1 GTSNPN and CDR2 SVGIG come from the germline V gene (reference sequence). V dropped 0 bases and J dropped 4 bases, with 9 bases sitting between them. Written as DNA, the CDR3 is TGTGCCTGGAGTGTGTTATCCGTTAATGAAAAACTGTTTTTT. Protein product: CAWSVLSVNEKLFF.

V and J are TRBV30 and TRBJ1-5; TRBD1 might be the D (5 bases). This CDR3 has 15 residues. Germline V gene lookup returns CDR1 GTSNPN and CDR2 SVGIG (reference sequence). The germline V and J ends were trimmed by 2 bases and 6 bases, with 17 bases remaining between them. CDR3 loop: CAWSIESGTTQPQHF. The CDR3, as DNA: TGTGCCTGGAGTATCGAGTCAGGGACGACTCAGCCCCAGCATTTT.

The V and J genes are TRBV6-1 and TRBJ1-4, with D uncertain. V was trimmed by 2 bases and J by 6 bases, leaving 13 bases between them. Germline loops: CDR1 MNHNS, CDR2 SASEGT. There are 15 residues in the CDR3. CDR3 DNA sequence: TGTGCCAGCAGTGAATTGGCAGCTCGTGATGAAAAACTGTTTTTT. This translates into CASSELAARDEKLFF.

This chain uses TRBV19 with TRBJ1-1, with D unclear. CDR3 size: 16 residues. The germline CDR1 and CDR2 sequences are LNHDA and SQIVND (reference sequence). The V gene lost 1 base and the J gene lost 6 bases, with 18 bases spanning the gap. For the CDR3, the DNA is TGTGCCAGTAGTATAGTTTTGGGCCACACGGGAGCTGAAGCTTTCTTT. Encoded protein: CASSIVLGHTGAEAFF.

The V gene is TRBV6-6, the J gene TRBJ2-7; perhaps D is TRBD1 or TRBD2 (5 bases each). The CDR3 is 15 residues long. Trimming took off 5 bases at V and 1 base at J, with 15 bases between the two ends. Germline-derived CDR1 and CDR2 are MNHNY and SVGAGI (reference sequence). The CDR3: CASSLGGHSSYEQYF. In nucleotides, the CDR3 is TGTGCCAGCAGTCTTGGAGGACACTCATCCTACGAGCAGTACTTC.

This clone was counted a single time. The rearrangement links TRBV2 to TRBJ2-7, with a possible D match to TRBD2 (7 bases). V was shortened by 8 bases and J by 7 bases, with 18 bases between the two germline ends. The CDR3 is 13 residues long. Germline assignment: CDR1 SNHLY and CDR2 FYNNEI. CDR3: CASVGQGTNEQYF. As DNA, the CDR3 is TGTGCCAGCGTCGGCCAGGGGACTAATGAGCAGTACTTC.

The V gene is TRBV14, the J gene TRBJ1-1; TRBD1 matches 8 bases. Trimming took 4 bases from V and 4 from J; bases not matched to a gene: 5. Germline V gene data show CDR1 as SGHDN and CDR2 as FVKESK. This CDR3 is 14 amino acids long. The CDR3 protein is CASSRNRGGTEAFF. CDR3 nucleotides: TGTGCCAGCAGCCGAAACAGGGGGGGCACTGAAGCTTTCTTT. The full variable domain, rest sourced from reference TRBV14 and TRBJ1-1, is EAGVTQFPSHSVIEKGQTVTLRCDPISGHDNLYWYRRVMGKEIKFLLHFVKESKQDESGMPNNRFLAERTGGTYSTLKVQPAELEDSGVYFCASSRNRGGTEAFFGQGTRLTVV.

The rearrangement joins TRBV4-1 to TRBJ2-5, with a tentative D call TRBD1 (6 bases). With 1 base removed from V and 4 bases from J, the gap between germline ends came to 13 bases. Germline lookup yields CDR1 MGHRA and CDR2 YSYEKL. The length of the CDR3 is 15 residues. The CDR3 protein is CASSQVTTDRETQYF. As DNA, the CDR3 is TGCGCCAGCAGCCAAGTGACCACGGACAGAGAGACCCAGTACTTC.

This clone was seen a handful of times. The CDR3 reads CASSDLRGEQYF. In DNA form, the CDR3 reads TGTGCCAGCAGTGACCTCAGGGGGGAGCAGTACTTC. The chain is built from TRBV25-1 and TRBJ2-7, with 7 bases identical to TRBD1. The germline CDR1 and CDR2 sequences are MGHDK and SYGVNS. The ends lost 3 bases at V and 7 bases at J; junction bases unmatched: 3. CDR3 length: 12 residues.